The rows below give T cell receptor beta chains drawn from one sample of a study of tissue T cells after allogeneic stem cell transplantation. Repertoires were generated with immunoSEQ multiplex PCR, while TCRdb's copy carries only in-frame clones and drops some. Here the sample spans 35,000 to 50,000 clones, roughly 92% being singletons. Sequenced material: blood, taken before transplantation. The origin of the receptors is a woman aged 35 to 70 who later had graft-versus-host disease after an allogeneic stem cell transplant. The CDR3 runs from the conserved cysteine through the conserved F or W. A D gene is named only where the DNA matches it firmly. Size is stated for part of the rows, as once, few or many counts, or as a class when the clone is expanded.

D | size | J | V | CDR3 | DNA
TRBD2 | once | TRBJ2-7 | TRBV5-6 | CASSSGLAGEYEQYF | TGTGCCAGCAGCTCCGGACTAGCGGGAGAATACGAGCAGTACTTC
NA | NA | TRBJ2-7 | TRBV4-3 | CASSQDLDRSYEQYF | TGCGCCAGCAGCCAAGATTTAGACAGGTCCTACGAGCAGTACTTC
TRBD2 | NA | TRBJ2-7 | TRBV7-2 | CASSSFSLAGGNYEQYF | TGTGCCAGCAGCTCCTTCAGTTTAGCGGGAGGGAACTACGAGCAGTACTTC
TRBD1 | once | TRBJ1-1 | TRBV18 | CASLLTGPGRGEAFF | TGTGCCAGCTTACTGACAGGGCCAGGTAGGGGTGAAGCTTTCTTT
NA | NA | TRBJ1-5 | TRBV19 | CASRWGGNQPQHF | TGTGCCAGTAGATGGGGGGGCAATCAGCCCCAGCATTTT
NA | once | TRBJ1-2 | TRBV29-1 | CSVEDYAGAGGYTF | TGCAGCGTTGAAGATTATGCAGGGGCGGGGGGCTACACCTTC
TRBD1 | NA | TRBJ1-4 | TRBV18 | CASSPGQGNEKLFF | TGTGCCAGCTCACCGGGACAGGGGAACGAAAAACTGTTTTTT
NA | NA | TRBJ1-5 | TRBV20-1 | CSASERPSVSNQPQHF | TGCAGTGCTAGTGAGAGGCCGTCGGTTAGCAATCAGCCCCAGCATTTT
NA | NA | TRBJ1-5 | TRBV28 | CASSFPGEINQPQHF | TGTGCCAGCAGTTTCCCCGGGGAAATCAATCAGCCCCAGCATTTT
TRBD1 | NA | TRBJ2-7 | TRBV7-2 | CASSLAGTESYEQYF | TGTGCCAGCAGCTTAGCCGGGACAGAGTCCTACGAGCAGTACTTC
TRBD1 | NA | TRBJ2-1 | TRBV7-7 | CASSPTGGGYNEQFF | TGTGCTAGCAGCCCTACAGGGGGCGGCTACAATGAGCAGTTCTTC
TRBD2 | NA | TRBJ2-1 | TRBV6-2/TRBV6-3 | CASSSLGGAYNEQFF | TGTGCCAGCAGCTCCCTGGGAGGGGCGTACAATGAGCAGTTCTTC
NA | few | TRBJ1-2 | TRBV3-1/TRBV3-2 | CASSQEFRTGGYTF | TGTGCCAGCAGCCAAGAATTCAGGACGGGCGGCTACACCTTC
TRBD2 | NA | TRBJ2-3 | TRBV7-6 | CASSLGRAGGPTDTQYF | TGTGCCAGCAGCTTAGGGCGAGCGGGAGGTCCCACAGATACGCAGTATTTT
NA | NA | TRBJ1-4 | TRBV29-1 | CSVAQGINEKLFF | TGCAGCGTTGCTCAGGGTATTAATGAAAAACTGTTTTTT
NA | NA | TRBJ1-1 | TRBV2 | CASVYGTSPNAEAFF | TGTGCCAGCGTTTATGGGACATCACCAAACGCTGAAGCTTTCTTT
TRBD2 | NA | TRBJ2-1 | TRBV7-9 | CASSLVGGTSIVNEQFF | TGTGCCAGCAGCTTAGTAGGGGGGACTAGCATCGTGAATGAGCAGTTCTTC
NA | few | TRBJ1-2 | TRBV4-3 | CASSPASQSSNYGYTF | TGCGCCAGCAGCCCCGCCTCGCAGAGTTCTAACTATGGCTACACCTTC
TRBD1 | NA | TRBJ1-5 | TRBV7-9 | CASSLGQGYNQPQHF | TGTGCCAGCAGCTTGGGACAGGGTTACAATCAGCCCCAGCATTTT
TRBD2 | NA | TRBJ2-1 | TRBV9 | CASSVGTSGYNEQFF | TGTGCCAGCAGCGTAGGGACTAGCGGATACAATGAGCAGTTCTTC
TRBD1 | NA | TRBJ2-7 | TRBV19 | CASSLISRTGGEQYF | TGTGCCAGTAGCCTCATCTCTCGGACAGGGGGCGAGCAGTACTTC
NA | NA | TRBJ1-1 | TRBV24-1 | CATATEDEAFF | TGTGCCACCGCAACTGAGGATGAAGCTTTCTTT
NA | NA | TRBJ2-1 | TRBV5-1 | CASSSHNEQFF | TGCGCCAGCAGTAGCCACAATGAGCAGTTCTTC
NA | NA | TRBJ1-2 | TRBV29-1 | CSVDPDRKGGYTF | TGCAGCGTTGACCCGGACCGAAAGGGTGGCTACACCTTC
TRBD1 | NA | TRBJ2-2 | TRBV5-4 | CASSFGGQVNTGELFF | TGTGCCAGCAGCTTTGGTGGACAGGTGAACACCGGGGAGCTGTTTTTT
NA | NA | TRBJ1-5 | TRBV25-1 | CASSSAPNQPQHF | TGTGCCAGCAGTAGCGCCCCCAATCAGCCCCAGCATTTT
TRBD2 | NA | TRBJ2-3 | TRBV19 | CASSSWTSGSTDTQYF | TGTGCCAGTAGTTCATGGACTAGCGGAAGCACAGATACGCAGTATTTT
NA | NA | TRBJ1-6 | TRBV2 | CASSDSGAPTPLHF | TGTGCCAGCAGTGACAGCGGAGCCCCTACGCCCCTCCACTTT
NA | NA | TRBJ2-2 | TRBV27 | CASSFNTGELFF | TGTGCCAGCTCCTTTAACACCGGGGAGCTGTTTTTT
NA | NA | TRBJ1-1 | TRBV25-1 | CASSEAGAMGTEAFF | TGTGCCAGCAGTGAGGCAGGGGCCATGGGGACTGAAGCTTTCTTT
TRBD2 | NA | TRBJ2-1 | TRBV4-1 | CASSHPGTSGRAGLLNEQFF | TGCGCCAGCAGCCATCCTGGGACTAGCGGGAGGGCCGGTTTATTAAATGAGCAGTTCTTC
TRBD1 | NA | TRBJ1-4 | TRBV11-2 | CASSQQGGKLFF | TGTGCCAGCAGTCAACAGGGGGGAAAACTGTTTTTT
TRBD1 | NA | TRBJ1-2 | TRBV5-4 | CASSMRTGRDAGYTF | TGTGCCAGCAGCATGAGGACAGGCCGAGACGCTGGCTACACCTTC
TRBD2 | NA | TRBJ2-1 | TRBV29-1 | CSVVVVPGLAIEQFF | TGCAGCGTTGTAGTGGTTCCGGGACTAGCCATTGAGCAGTTCTTC
TRBD1 | NA | TRBJ1-3 | TRBV27 | CASRGAGTAGNTIYF | TGTGCCAGCAGGGGGGCCGGGACAGCTGGAAACACCATATATTTT
TRBD2 | NA | TRBJ2-3 | TRBV10-1 | CASRSGRPSTCTDTQYF | TGCGCCAGCAGGAGCGGGAGGCCCAGTACGTGCACAGATACGCAGTATTTT
TRBD2 | NA | TRBJ2-3 | TRBV6-5 | CASSSASGSMHTQYF | TGTGCCAGCAGTTCGGCTAGCGGGAGCATGCATACGCAGTATTTT
NA | NA | TRBJ2-1 | TRBV5-1 | CASSLAPAEDYNEQFF | TGCGCCAGCAGCTTGGCCCCAGCGGAAGACTACAATGAGCAGTTCTTC
NA | NA | TRBJ1-4 | TRBV7-9 | CASSSQDLDFNF | TGTGCCAGCAGCTCCCAAGACCTAGACTTCAATTTT
NA | NA | TRBJ1-1 | TRBV19 | CASSLDGGSQAFF | TGTGCCAGTAGTCTAGATGGGGGGAGCCAGGCTTTCTTT
TRBD1 | NA | TRBJ2-7 | TRBV2 | CASTGGEVPEQYF | TGTGCCAGCACAGGGGGCGAAGTTCCCGAGCAGTACTTC
NA | NA | TRBJ2-5 | TRBV29-1 | CSVGRDIGETQYF | TGCAGCGTTGGCCGGGACATAGGGGAGACCCAGTACTTC